These 27 T cell receptor beta chains came from one sample sequenced in a study of cytomegalovirus exposure and HLA in healthy donors (dated by TCRdb to 2017 to 2019). Preparation of the library involved the immunoSEQ multiplex PCR assay. For the multiplex PCR, a mixture combining 60 forward primers for TCR Vbeta segments and 13 reverse primers for TCR Jbeta segments was used. The table comes from immuneACCESS by way of TCRdb, which keeps in-frame sequences with V and J called. Part of the clones is missing from these tables; in studies checked, under half for an unresolved V gene and the rest for unknown reasons. For this sample, the table gives about 32,000 clones. The ten most abundant clones make up 4.8% of the sample. The source material was PBMCs. The source of these receptors is a female donor in good health and CMV-seronegative.

The V call is TRBV23-1, the J call TRBJ2-3; 7 positions match TRBD2. TRBV23-1 is noted as an ORF with a role that remains uncertain. V trimming: 2 bases; J trimming: 4 bases; junction bases outside the gene matches: 9. There are 16 residues in the CDR3. CDR3 nucleotide sequence: TGCGCCAGCAGTCAAGCGGGGGTTATGCGGGCAGATACGCAGTATTTT. Translation gives CASSQAGVMRADTQYF.

V and J are TRBV7-2 and TRBJ2-3; TRBD2 aligns across 8 bases. The CDR3 covers 17 residues. The germline CDR1 and CDR2 sequences are SGHTA and FQGNSA. Trimming took 5 bases from V and 2 from J; bases not matched to a gene: 12. The CDR3 coding sequence is TGTGCCAGCAGCCCTAAAGCGGGGGTGACATTCACAGATACGCAGTATTTT. Its translation: CASSPKAGVTFTDTQYF. The full variable domain, in which reference TRBV7-2 and TRBJ2-3 provide the parts outside the CDR3, is GAGVSQSPSNKVTEKGKDVELRCDPISGHTALYWYRQSLGQGLEFLIYFQGNSAPDKSGLPSDRFSAERTGGSVSTLTIQRTQQEDSAVYLCASSPKAGVTFTDTQYFGPGTRLTVL.

The J gene is TRBJ1-2, the V gene TRBV19, with a weak D call TRBD1 (5 bases). The germline gives CDR1 LNHDA, CDR2 SQIVND (reference sequence). The CDR3 totals 15 residues. V was pared by 10 bases and J by 2 bases, with 20 bases between. In DNA form, the CDR3 reads TGTGCCACCCACCCCTTCCGACAGACGAACTATGGCTACACCTTC. Its protein product is CATHPFRQTNYGYTF.

The rearrangement joins TRBV9 to TRBJ2-2, with no clear D. Germline values: CDR1 SGDLS, CDR2 YYNGEE. The CDR3 extends over 13 amino acids. Deletions cut 5 bases from V and 3 bases from J, with 8 bases between. CDR3 coding DNA: TGTGCCAGCAGGCCCGAGGACACCGGGGAGCTGTTTTTT. It codes for CASRPEDTGELFF.

CDR3 nucleotides: TGTGCCAGCAGTTTCCGGGTGGGGGGACCTAATTATTCACCCCTCCACTTT. Its protein product is CASSFRVGGPNYSPLHF. J is TRBJ1-6 and V is TRBV27; a weak D match, TRBD1 (5 bases). The CDR3 has 17 amino acids. Trimming left V 3 bases short and J 8 bases short, with 20 bases between. Germline V CDR1 and CDR2: MNHEY, SMNVEV (reference sequence).

CDR3 coding DNA: TGTGCCAGTAGTATAGGGTCCCCAATGACAGGGATCGGCACCGGGGAGCTGTTTTTT. This encodes CASSIGSPMTGIGTGELFF. The genes are TRBV19 and TRBJ2-2; 7 nucleotides line up with TRBD1. There are 19 residues in the CDR3. Germline lookup yields CDR1 LNHDA and CDR2 SQIVND (reference sequence). J gave up 4 bases and V 1 base, and 15 bases lay outside the gene matches.

The J gene is TRBJ2-5, the V gene TRBV6-5; 10 positions match TRBD1. CDR1 and CDR2 from the germline V gene are MNHEY and SVGAGI. Unmatched junction bases numbered 4, after V lost 4 bases and J lost 5 bases. This CDR3 spans 14 amino acids. The CDR3 loop reads CASSWDRGGETQYF. In DNA, the CDR3 is TGTGCCAGCAGTTGGGACAGGGGAGGGGAGACCCAGTACTTC.

V is TRBV18 and J is TRBJ2-7; TRBD2 agrees at 7 bases. The CDR3 runs to 14 residues. J lost 0 bases, V lost 6 bases, and 5 bases had no gene match. Germline V gives CDR1 KGHSH, CDR2 LQKENI. As DNA, the CDR3 is TGTGCCAGCTCGCCGGGACTAACCTCCTACGAGCAGTACTTC. Translation: CASSPGLTSYEQYF.

This chain uses TRBV5-6 with TRBJ2-1, with 9 bases matching TRBD2. Germline assignment: CDR1 SGHDT and CDR2 YYEEEE. The CDR3 extends over 17 amino acids. With V trimmed by 3 bases and J by 10 bases, 17 bases remained unmatched. The CDR3 protein is CASSSLTAGGPVQEQFF. In DNA, the CDR3 is TGTGCCAGCAGCTCACTTACCGCGGGGGGGCCGGTCCAAGAGCAGTTCTTC.

This CDR3 is CASSYSSGGGTYGYTF. CDR3 DNA: TGTGCCAGCAGTTACTCTAGCGGGGGGGGAACCTATGGCTACACCTTC. This chain links TRBV6-5 with TRBJ1-2; maybe TRBD1 (5 bases). With 0 bases removed from V and 4 bases from J, the gap between germline ends came to 15 bases. The CDR3 sequence is 16 residues long. Germline V lookup: CDR1 MNHEY, CDR2 SVGAGI.

The chain is built from TRBV6-6 and TRBJ1-5, with TRBD1 identical over 7 bases. With 5 bases clipped from V and 7 bases from J, the junction kept 5 bases outside the gene matches. Per the germline V gene, CDR1 is MNHNY and CDR2 is SVGAGI (reference sequence). The CDR3 loop spans 13 amino acids. The CDR3 loop is CASSGSGGQPQHF. The CDR3 nucleotides read TGTGCCAGCAGTGGTTCAGGGGGACAGCCCCAGCATTTT.

V gene TRBV2 combines with J gene TRBJ2-5, with TRBD1 matching over 8 bases. The CDR3 extends over 14 amino acids. The trim removed 6 bases at V and 5 bases at J, leaving 8 bases unmatched. Germline V gene lookup returns CDR1 SNHLY and CDR2 FYNNEI. The CDR3 protein is CASSPPGGGETQYF. The CDR3 region has the DNA TGTGCCAGCAGCCCCCCAGGGGGCGGGGAGACCCAGTACTTC.

This chain uses TRBV4-1 with TRBJ2-5; TRBD1 aligns across 9 bases. Germline CDR1 MGHRA, CDR2 YSYEKL. V dropped 0 bases and J dropped 2; count of bases not matched to a gene: 4. This CDR3 is built from 16 residues. CDR3 region: CASSQDPTGGQETQYF. The DNA of the CDR3 is TGCGCCAGCAGCCAAGACCCGACAGGGGGTCAAGAGACCCAGTACTTC.

The chain carries TRBV5-1 and TRBJ2-2, with 8 bases matching TRBD1. This CDR3 spans 18 amino acids. CDR1 is SGHRS, CDR2 YFSETQ, per germline. Trimming cost V 4 bases and J 2 bases; bases outside gene matches: 13. The CDR3 DNA reads as TGCGCCAGCAGCGTATCCACTGGGACAGGCATAAACACCGGGGAGCTGTTTTTT. Encoded protein: CASSVSTGTGINTGELFF.

The chain recombines TRBV13 with TRBJ2-5, with 7 nucleotides matching TRBD2. This CDR3 has 15 amino acids. V gave up 6 bases and J gave up 2 bases; unmatched junction bases: 9. Germline V gene lookup returns CDR1 PRHDT and CDR2 FYEKMQ (reference sequence). In DNA form, the CDR3 reads TGTGCCAGCAGTGTTACGGGGGGAGCTCAAGAGACCCAGTACTTC. Its translation: CASSVTGGAQETQYF.

The chain uses TRBV9 and TRBJ2-1; 14 bases fit TRBD2. The CDR3 has 16 amino acids. Germline CDR1 SGDLS, CDR2 YYNGEE. The J segment lost 7 bases and the V segment lost 3 bases, leaving 6 bases of the junction unmatched. CDR3 bases: TGTGCCAGCAGCGACAGAGGGACTAGCGGGGGAAATGAGCAGTTCTTC. Translation: CASSDRGTSGGNEQFF.

The chain has TRBV18 and TRBJ2-7; a weak D match, TRBD1 (5 bases). V was trimmed by 4 bases and J by 0 bases, leaving 7 bases between them. CDR1 is KGHSH and CDR2 is LQKENI in the germline V gene. CDR3 length equals 13 residues. CDR3: CASSHQGSYEQYF. CDR3 nucleotides: TGTGCCAGCTCACACCAGGGCTCCTACGAGCAGTACTTC.

The rearrangement links TRBV7-9 to TRBJ1-1, with D unresolved. CDR1 and CDR2 (germline): SEHNR, FQNEAQ (reference sequence). With 3 bases removed from V and 4 bases from J, the gap between germline ends came to 9 bases. CDR3 size: 13 residues. The CDR3: CASSFIRGTEAFF. CDR3 nucleotides: TGTGCCAGCAGCTTTATCCGGGGCACTGAAGCTTTCTTT.

V gene TRBV19 combines with J gene TRBJ1-5; D unclear. This CDR3 contains 16 residues. V was shortened by 2 bases and J by 7 bases, with 18 bases between the two germline ends. Germline V CDR1 and CDR2: LNHDA, SQIVND (reference sequence). This CDR3 reads CASSIIPGPGGQPQHF. CDR3 in DNA: TGTGCCAGTAGTATAATACCGGGCCCCGGAGGGCAGCCCCAGCATTTT.

The V gene is TRBV4-2, the J gene TRBJ1-5; 7 bases map to TRBD1. Germline V gene lookup returns CDR1 LGHNA and CDR2 YNFKEQ. The CDR3 consists of 16 residues. Trimming removed 0 bases from V and 0 bases from J; junction bases left unmatched: 2. The CDR3 DNA reads TGTGCCAGCAGCCAAGAAAGGGGGCATAGCAATCAGCCCCAGCATTTT. It translates to CASSQERGHSNQPQHF.

This clone is labeled medium-sized based on frequency. The rearrangement links TRBV6-5 to TRBJ2-3; 11 bases match TRBD2. The germline V gene has CDR1 MNHEY and CDR2 SVGAGI. Losses at the gene ends were 5 bases for V and 4 bases for J; bases not matched to a gene: 5. The CDR3 totals 15 residues. For the CDR3, the DNA is TGTGCCAGCAGTCCGTTAGCGGGGGGGCCAGATACGCAGTATTTT. Its translation is CASSPLAGGPDTQYF.

The chain has TRBV4-2 and TRBJ2-5; TRBD2 agrees at 9 bases. Judging by the DNA end, TRBJ2-7 fits better; the J call may be wrong. The germline gives CDR1 LGHNA, CDR2 YNFKEQ. The CDR3 is 16 residues long. DNA for the CDR3: TGTGCCAGCAGCCAAGATCGCGGCGGGGGGGCCTACGAGCAGTACTTC. Residues: CASSQDRGGGAYEQYF.

J is TRBJ2-5 and V is TRBV5-1; 7 bases agree with TRBD2. The assigned J gene may be wrong: the sequence end matches TRBJ2-7 better. Germline V gene sequence: CDR1 SGHRS, CDR2 YFSETQ. The CDR3 covers 16 residues. CDR3 in amino acids: CASSSWGLKPSYEQYF. The CDR3 coding sequence is TGCGCCAGCAGCTCATGGGGACTAAAACCTTCCTACGAGCAGTACTTC.

The chain combines TRBV9 with TRBJ2-7; 7 bases are shared with TRBD2. This CDR3 has 14 amino acids. Germline CDR1 reads SGDLS; CDR2 reads YYNGEE. Trimming removed 0 bases from V and 6 bases from J; junction bases left unmatched: 6. As DNA, the CDR3 is TGTGCCAGCAGCGTAGGAGCGGGACTAACCGAGCAGTACTTC. Its translation is CASSVGAGLTEQYF.

The chain couples TRBV5-5 to TRBJ2-7; possible D gene TRBD2, 5 bases. The CDR3 sequence is 14 residues long. Trimming removed 4 bases from V and 1 base from J, with 12 bases in between. Germline V CDR1 and CDR2: SGHKS, YYEKEE (reference sequence). The CDR3 region has the DNA TGTGCCAGCAGCCTAGCCGCGAGTTCCTACGAGCAGTACTTC. It yields the protein CASSLAASSYEQYF.

The chain couples TRBV5-1 to TRBJ2-1, with D possibly TRBD2 on 5 matching bases. Germline assignment: CDR1 SGHRS and CDR2 YFSETQ. The CDR3 is made up of 14 amino acids. V dropped 3 bases and J dropped 8 bases, with 15 bases sitting between them. The CDR3 region is CASSYGHGNDEQFF. Written as DNA, the CDR3 is TGCGCCAGCAGCTACGGCCACGGGAACGATGAGCAGTTCTTC.

The chain carries TRBV5-1 and TRBJ1-2, with 7 bases fitting TRBD1. After removal of 0 bases from V and 0 bases from J, the junction contained 2 bases not matched to a gene. CDR3 length equals 15 residues. CDR1 and CDR2 from the germline V gene are SGHRS and YFSETQ. This chain's CDR3 is CASSLGQGANYGYTF. In nucleotides, the CDR3 is TGCGCCAGCAGCTTGGGCCAGGGGGCTAACTATGGCTACACCTTC.